This TCR beta chain is from a study of CD8 T cells in ankylosing spondylitis. Overall study results and limits: Enrichment of disease-linked clones was reportedly significant in matched ankylosing spondylitis synovial fluid.

TCRdb passed the 5' RACE reads through MiXCR, listing each CDR3 protein once. This table has roughly 240,000 distinct CDR3 sequences, approximately 8.4% appearing once. This clonotype was detected ten times or more. The target antigen is unknown. This CDR3 region has 14 residues. V gave up 7 bases and J gave up 0 bases, with 10 bases separating them. The germline CDR1 and CDR2 sequences are WSHSY and SAAADI. The TCR originated in a female donor with ankylosing spondylitis or in good health (not recorded which). Input material: blood, either unsorted or a sorted T cell fraction (not recorded which). The V and J genes are TRBV10-2 and TRBJ2-1; D not resolved. CDR3 sequence (DNA): TGCGCCAGCATGGACGGTAGCTCCTACAATGAGCAGTTCTTC. Its translation is CASMDGSSYNEQFF.